This T cell receptor (beta chain) was observed in a study of tumor-infiltrating lymphocytes in localized non-small cell lung cancer. Overall study: The cohort mixed smokers and never-smokers, several histologies, and some post-neoadjuvant-chemotherapy samples. Tumor tissue and non-adjacent uninvolved lung came from each patient.

Comments on this clone: Its antigen remains unknown.

Per the germline V gene, CDR1 is SEHNR and CDR2 is FQNEAQ (reference sequence). The CDR3 has 17 residues. Trimming took 1 base from V and 5 from J; bases not matched to a gene: 12. Using immunoSEQ multiplex PCR, the repertoire was profiled, and TCRdb retains in-frame clones only, with some absent. The sample includes approximately 3,200 clones, 60% to 80% of them seen just once. Findings and caveats of the study: Tumors had more T cell infiltration than uninvolved lung, per TCRbeta sequencing and CD3 counts. Immunotypes IM1 and IM2 had similar TCR-derived T-cell fractions.

Material: uninvolved lung tissue not adjacent to the tumor. This receptor was taken from a human donor with non-small cell lung cancer. The rearrangement links TRBV7-9 to TRBJ1-1; 8 bases agree with TRBD1. CDR3 in DNA: TGTGCCAGCAGCTTAGTTGGGACAGGCACCGTTGGGACTGAAGCTTTCTTT. This translates into CASSLVGTGTVGTEAFF.